This T cell receptor beta chain was sequenced for a study of blood T cells in healthy people across ages. Study-level findings and limits: Compared with aged donors, long-lived donors showed fewer expanded clones, suggesting selection. Naive and antigen-experienced cells were not separated, limiting conclusive comparison. Naive T cell percentage showed a strong correlation with the diversity of TCR beta.

The use of a sample-barcoded 5' primer and a J-beta primer mix characterized a second PCR of about 7 to 12 cycles. Using its own MiXCR run on the 5' RACE reads, TCRdb lists one record per CDR3 protein. The sample comprises about 780,000 distinct CDR3 sequences, around two thirds of which are singletons, and around a quarter rests with the top ten. V was pared by 4 bases and J by 3 bases, with 19 bases between. This CDR3 comprises 16 residues. Germline CDR1 is SQVTM and CDR2 is ANQGSEA. With respect to this clonotype: Antigen specificity is unknown.

This chain connects TRBV29-1 to TRBJ2-1; D perhaps matches TRBD2 (5 bases). The specimen was blood. This clonotype was obtained from a man aged 25-40 years in good health. The CDR3 protein is CSVGPGRLGYYNEQFF. DNA for the CDR3: TGCAGCGTTGGGCCGGGAAGATTGGGTTACTACAATGAGCAGTTCTTC.